This T cell receptor (beta chain) came from a study of blood T cell repertoires in COVID-19. On the study more broadly: The United States, Italy and Spain supplied acute and convalescent COVID-19 samples. T cells, B-cell-depleted T cells, or PBMCs provided the cDNA or gDNA that served as material.

Source study methods: Reference gene primers were amplified, and this amplification served to estimate nucleated cell counts. Repertoires were generated with immunoSEQ multiplex PCR, while TCRdb's copy carries only in-frame clones and drops some. From that table come the V and J calls and clone size; the DNA was used to work out D and trimming. The sample lists fewer than 200,000 clones, approximately 85% occurring once. Germline-derived CDR1 and CDR2 are KGHSH and LQKENI. The CDR3 has 14 amino acids. J was trimmed by 0 bases and V by 5 bases; bases with no gene match: 0. The material sequenced was peripheral blood. The chain links TRBV18 to TRBJ1-4; 7 bases fit TRBD1. The clonotype was recovered from a man aged 40-55 years with acute or convalescent COVID-19. The CDR3 spells CASSTGATNEKLFF. The CDR3 nucleotides read TGTGCCAGCTCAACAGGGGCAACTAATGAAAAACTGTTTTTT.